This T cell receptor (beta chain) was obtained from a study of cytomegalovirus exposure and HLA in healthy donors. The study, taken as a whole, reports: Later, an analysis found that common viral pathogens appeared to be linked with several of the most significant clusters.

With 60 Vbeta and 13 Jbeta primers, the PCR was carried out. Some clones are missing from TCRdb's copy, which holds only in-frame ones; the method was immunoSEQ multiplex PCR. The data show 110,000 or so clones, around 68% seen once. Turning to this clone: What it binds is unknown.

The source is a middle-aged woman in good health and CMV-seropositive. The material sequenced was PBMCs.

DNA for the CDR3: TGTGCCAGCAGCTTTAGACAGGGGGCAGGGGAGCAGTACTTC. It yields the protein CASSFRQGAGEQYF. J is TRBJ2-7 and V is TRBV5-4; 10 nucleotides match TRBD1. Per the germline V gene, CDR1 is SGHNT and CDR2 is YYREEE (reference sequence). The J segment lost 7 bases and the V segment lost 2 bases, leaving 6 bases of the junction unmatched. The CDR3 is made up of 14 amino acids. The full variable domain, in which reference TRBV5-4 and TRBJ2-7 provide the parts outside the CDR3, is ETGVTQSPTHLIKTRGQQVTLRCSSQSGHNTVSWYQQALGQGPQFIFQYYREEENGRGNFPPRFSGLQFPNYSSELNVNALELDDSALYLCASSFRQGAGEQYFGPGTRLTVT.